The source of this TCR beta chain is a study of human T cells and chemical hapten exposure (TCRdb year 2021). About the investigation overall: For sensitization, 2% DPC in acetone was applied to a roughly 2 cm by roughly 2 cm area of upper inner arm skin. Patients additionally received weekly therapeutic DPC doses to the scalp throughout the approximately 24-week study period. Patch tests used Finn chambers with 0.01% DPC on the upper back, scored after 6 days by International Contact Dermatitis Research Group standards. Most of the patients in the cohort were female, and the cohort covered alopecia areata with under or over 50% scalp involvement, alopecia totalis and alopecia universalis. Libraries were pooled for sequencing, and per-sample TCR yields varied mainly because of small differences in library volumes within the pool. Peripheral blood TCR repertoire changes were tracked in vivo in alopecia patients during primary and secondary sensitization to the hapten diphenylcyclopropenone (DPC). Blood was sampled from patients pre-sensitization (week 0) and at 2, 6 and about 24 weeks after DPC sensitization. For TCR sequencing, blood came from 25 to 35 alopecia patients at anywhere from one to four time points (pre-sensitization, 2, 6 and 24 weeks).

Worth noting for this clonotype: Its antigen is currently not known. No qualities accompany the bases; no much larger clone lies one base away.

Library prep was done by RACE. The sample was run on a NextSeq 500. During library preparation, unique molecular identifiers were attached to individual cDNA molecules so that TCRs could be counted in a quantitative, reproducible way. Both TCR alpha and TCR beta chains were sequenced from each blood RNA sample. The paper's processing steps were these. Samples had a median of 95,638 TCRs, with a range from about 23,224 to 750,000. V, J and CDR3 annotation of the TCR reads was carried out using the Decombinator software suite. To make PS versus PT1 abundance plots, every sample was subsampled to the same number of TCRs (28,000). Expanded TCRs were defined as absent before sensitization and observed at least eight times at the 2-week time point. TCRdb passed the public sequencing reads through fastp at Q25 and MiXCR, retaining productive beta sequences. Rows matching on CDR3 protein sequence are summarized as one entry with the most common DNA and genes. The V and J calls and clone size come from TCRdb's table, not from the authors' own analysis. The sample table holds roughly 130,000 distinct CDR3 sequences, of which approximately 11% were seen once. The top ten constitute 2% to 2.5% of the sample.

V gives up 6 bases and J gives up 1 base, and the segment between their germline ends measures 8 bases. Its CDR3 holds 13 amino acids, cysteine through phenylalanine. The only DNA kept is the CDR3, 39 bases in frame from the first base. As encoded in the germline V gene, CDR1 is SNHLY while CDR2 is FYNNEI. Paper-wide results and their limitations: Because all patients had alopecia, a presumed autoimmune disease, the immune response of the patients might differ from that of healthy individuals. Expanded TCRs formed significantly more large CDR3 similarity clusters than pre-sensitization or healthy control sets, consistent with antigen-driven responses. After repeated subsampling, changes were observed in the strength of the expansion versus patch-test correlation and in the threshold at which the correlation became significant. DPC sensitization did not change how many TCRs were above 1 in 1000 frequency, and no evidence was found of alterations in global repertoire structure. Patch test score was positively correlated with the number of PT1 expanded TCRs, with significance at thresholds 8, 16 and 32 but not at 4.

Read against the paper, the sample's time point label means: patch test 3, about 24 weeks after DPC sensitization. Sample treatment or condition, as interpreted from the label and publication: therapeutic diphenylcyclopropenone sensitization with weekly scalp DPC. Blood at each patch-test visit was drawn before the patch test was applied. Patients were eligible if aged 18 to 70, diagnosed with alopecia and judged suitable for DPC therapy, and pregnant patients were excluded. Total RNA was isolated from unfractionated whole blood collected in Tempus Blood RNA tubes. This receptor chain uses TRBV2 and TRBJ2-3, with TRBD1 tentatively as D gene (5 bases match). The sequences come from whole blood, collected in connection with sensitization to the hapten diphenylcyclopropenone (DPC). This receptor was taken from a woman aged 45-60 years with alopecia areata. Some clones in this sample may be carry-over from other donors' samples. The CDR3 reads as follows: CASRWGRTDTQYF. The DNA sequence is as follows: TGTGCCAGCAGGTGGGGCCGCACAGATACGCAGTATTTT.